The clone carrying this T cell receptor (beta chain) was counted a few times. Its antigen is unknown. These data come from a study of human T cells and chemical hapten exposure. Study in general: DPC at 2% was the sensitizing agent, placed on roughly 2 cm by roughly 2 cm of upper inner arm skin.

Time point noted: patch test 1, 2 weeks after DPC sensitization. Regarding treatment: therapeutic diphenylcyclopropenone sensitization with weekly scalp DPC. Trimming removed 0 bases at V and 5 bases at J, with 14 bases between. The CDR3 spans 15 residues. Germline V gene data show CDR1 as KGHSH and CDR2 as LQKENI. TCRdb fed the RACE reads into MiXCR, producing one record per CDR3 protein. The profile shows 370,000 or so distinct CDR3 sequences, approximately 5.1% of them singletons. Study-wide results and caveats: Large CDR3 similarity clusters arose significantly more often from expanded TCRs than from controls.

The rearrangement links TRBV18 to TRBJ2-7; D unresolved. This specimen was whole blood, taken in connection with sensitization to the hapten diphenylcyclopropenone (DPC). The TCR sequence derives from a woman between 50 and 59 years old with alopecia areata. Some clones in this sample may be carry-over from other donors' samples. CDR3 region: CASSPPQVPVDEQYF. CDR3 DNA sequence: TGTGCCAGCTCACCACCGCAGGTCCCAGTCGACGAGCAGTACTTC.